This TCR delta chain was identified in a study of Vδ1+ human thymocytes. Findings and limits, study-wide: In the thymus, TRG and TRD repertoires looked highly polyclonal with Gaussian CDR3 lengths. TRG sequences recurred across donors, whereas TRD sequences stayed essentially private. Thymic delta-chain repertoires held 15% to 20% Vdelta2 sequences and few Vdelta3, despite high sort purity.

Trimming stripped 0 bases from V and 0 bases from J, with 23 bases between. Germline loops: CDR1 TSWWSYY, CDR2 QGS. The CDR3 covers 20 residues. Extracted RNA was reverse transcribed into cDNA. The CDR3 regions were amplified by multiplex PCR from V-gene primers to a constant-region primer. TCRdb re-called clones from the multiplex PCR reads using CATT. The sample lists about 27,000 delta-chain clones, 25% to 30% occurring once. A word on this clone: What it binds is unknown.

Thymocytes were sorted as CD3+ TCRVdelta1+ TCRVdelta2- after alphabeta T cell depletion. The sequencing input was Vdelta1+ gamma-delta thymocytes from the thymus. Subset of the sample: FACS-sorted CD3+ TCRalphabeta- TCRVdelta1+ TCRVdelta2- thymocytes. The sequence was collected from a boy in the first two years of life who had congenital heart surgery. The V and J genes are TRDV1 and TRDJ1, with D perhaps TRDD3 (6 bases). In DNA form, the CDR3 reads TGTGCTCTTGGGGAACTTGGGGGTATCATGGACCGGACGTACACCGATAAACTCATCTTT. It is translated as CALGELGGIMDRTYTDKLIF.